This passage covers 24 T cell receptor beta chains from one sample sequenced in a study of cytomegalovirus exposure and HLA in healthy donors. In the PCR, 60 Vbeta and 13 Jbeta primers were used. Data came from immunoSEQ multiplex PCR; TCRdb stores just in-frame clones and leaves some out. Seen here are some 130,000 clones, 77% observed once, and the top ten hold approximately 0.86%. Sequenced sample: PBMCs. Receptors originate from a woman aged 60-75 years in good health and CMV-seronegative.

The rearrangement uses TRBV5-5 and TRBJ2-1; weak D call: TRBD2 (7 bases). The CDR3 totals 16 residues. CDR1 SGHKS and CDR2 YYEKEE come from the germline V gene (reference sequence). Trimming removed 0 bases at V and 6 bases at J, with 16 bases between. The CDR3 sequence is CASSLDWGGLSNEQFF. The CDR3 DNA reads TGTGCCAGCAGCTTGGATTGGGGGGGGCTTTCCAATGAGCAGTTCTTC.

This clone was seen only a few times. The rearrangement joins TRBV7-8 to TRBJ1-1, with 7 bases identical to TRBD1. In germline, CDR1 is SGHVS, CDR2 FQNEAQ. The CDR3 has 16 residues. Trimming at V came to 5 bases and at J to 0 bases, leaving 9 bases not matched to a gene. CDR3 sequence: CASSIGQERMNTEAFF. In nucleotides, the CDR3 is TGTGCCAGCAGCATAGGACAGGAACGGATGAACACTGAAGCTTTCTTT. Filled out from reference TRBV7-8 and TRBJ1-1, the complete variable domain reads GAGVSQSPRYKVAKRGQDVALRCDPISGHVSLFWYQQALGQGPEFLTYFQNEAQLDKSGLPSDRFFAERPEGSVSTLKIQRTQQEDSAVYLCASSIGQERMNTEAFFGQGTRLTVV.

In this sample, this clone turned up once. V usage is TRBV5-1 and J usage is TRBJ2-3, with a weak D call TRBD1 (6 bases). CDR1 is SGHRS and CDR2 is YFSETQ in the germline V gene. V lost 3 bases and J lost 2, with 10 bases in between. The CDR3 totals 14 residues. CDR3 sequence reads: CASSSGQPTDTQYF. CDR3 sequence (DNA): TGCGCCAGCAGCTCCGGACAGCCCACAGATACGCAGTATTTT.

The genes are TRBV15 and TRBJ1-5, with D possibly TRBD1 on 5 matching bases. Trimming cost V 1 base and J 2 bases, with 12 bases left between them. Germline CDR1 LNHNV, CDR2 YYDKDF (reference sequence). The CDR3 runs 16 residues. The DNA of the CDR3 is TGTGCCACCAGCAGAGTATTGGGGGAGGGCAATCAGCCCCAGCATTTT. This codes for CATSRVLGEGNQPQHF.

This clone was counted only a few times. The genes are TRBV28 and TRBJ2-1; TRBD1 aligns across 8 bases. The length of the CDR3 is 14 residues. J gave up 4 bases and V 8 bases, and 7 bases lay outside the gene matches. CDR1 and CDR2 (germline): MDHEN, SYDVKM. In DNA, the CDR3 is TGTGCCAGCGGGAGGACAGGGTGGTACAATGAGCAGTTCTTC. It is translated as CASGRTGWYNEQFF.

The chain carries TRBV10-2 and TRBJ1-5, with a possible D match to TRBD1 (6 bases). The germline V gene encodes CDR1 WSHSY and CDR2 SAAADI. The CDR3 loop spans 16 amino acids. Trimming cost V 2 bases and J 1 base, with 12 bases left between them. This chain's CDR3 is CASSEGGGCSNQPQHF. The CDR3, as DNA: TGCGCCAGCAGTGAGGGGGGGGGCTGCAGCAATCAGCCCCAGCATTTT.

The rearrangement links TRBV19 to TRBJ2-7, with D maybe TRBD2 (6 bases). The length of the CDR3 is 14 residues. In germline, CDR1 is LNHDA, CDR2 SQIVND (reference sequence). V was clipped by 0 bases and J by 5 bases, with 11 bases between them. The chain's CDR3 is CASSIDRGSHEQYF. For the CDR3, the DNA is TGTGCCAGTAGTATAGATCGGGGGAGTCACGAGCAGTACTTC.

The chain employs TRBV7-2 and TRBJ2-1, with 9 nucleotides matching TRBD2. This CDR3 has 16 residues. Germline CDR1 is SGHTA and CDR2 is FQGNSA. J was trimmed by 5 bases and V by 6 bases; bases with no gene match: 11. The chain's CDR3 is CASRRALAGRDNEQFF. As DNA, the CDR3 is TGTGCCAGCAGAAGGGCGCTAGCGGGACGTGACAATGAGCAGTTCTTC.

J is TRBJ2-1 and V is TRBV5-4, with D possibly being TRBD1 (6 bases). V was trimmed by 0 bases and J by 5 bases, leaving 12 bases between them. The CDR3 covers 15 residues. Germline CDR1 is SGHNT and CDR2 is YYREEE (reference sequence). The CDR3 loop is CASSLGGGFDNEQFF. The CDR3 DNA reads TGTGCCAGCAGCTTGGGTGGGGGCTTCGACAATGAGCAGTTCTTC.

This clone was picked up a small number of times. J is TRBJ1-6 and V is TRBV19, with TRBD1 as a possible D gene (5 bases). This CDR3 has 14 amino acids. The germline V gene encodes CDR1 LNHDA and CDR2 SQIVND (reference sequence). Trimming cost V 3 bases and J 8 bases, with 11 bases left between them. DNA for the CDR3: TGTGCCAGTAGTATCGGCAGGGTTGATTCACCCCTCCACTTT. Its translation is CASSIGRVDSPLHF.

The V and J genes are TRBV15 and TRBJ2-1, with 9 bases identical to TRBD2. V lost 1 base, J lost 9 bases, and 10 bases stayed unmatched. Germline CDR1 is LNHNV and CDR2 is YYDKDF (reference sequence). The CDR3 spans 16 residues. CDR3 nucleotide sequence: TGTGCCACCAGCAGAGGCCGTAGCGGGGGAGCATTTGAGCAGTTCTTC. Translated, it gives CATSRGRSGGAFEQFF.

V usage is TRBV18 and J usage is TRBJ2-5, with 12 nucleotides matching TRBD2. The CDR3 is 15 amino acids. Germline values: CDR1 KGHSH, CDR2 LQKENI. V lost 4 bases to trimming and J lost 4 bases; unmatched junction nucleotides: 4. This CDR3 is CASSQGLAGRETQYF. DNA of the CDR3: TGTGCCAGCTCACAGGGACTAGCGGGTCGAGAGACCCAGTACTTC.

CDR3 nucleotides: TGTGCCAGCTCACCACCGAAGGGGACCGGGGAGCTGTTTTTT. Its translation: CASSPPKGTGELFF. This chain connects TRBV18 to TRBJ2-2; possible D gene TRBD1, 5 bases. Trimming took off 0 bases at V and 5 bases at J, with 7 bases between the two ends. The CDR3 contains 14 residues. CDR1 is KGHSH and CDR2 is LQKENI in the germline V gene.

The J gene is TRBJ2-7, the V gene TRBV6-4, with D unclear. V lost 3 bases and J lost 4, with 10 bases in between. The CDR3 consists of 13 residues. Germline assignment: CDR1 MRHNA and CDR2 SNTAGT. CDR3 residues: CASSEFPEYEQYF. The CDR3, as DNA: TGTGCCAGCAGTGAATTCCCCGAGTACGAGCAGTACTTC.

The chain has TRBV7-9 and TRBJ2-7; TRBD2 is a possible D gene (7 bases). Trimming shortened V by 5 bases and J by 6 bases, and 20 bases separated the two germline ends. The germline V gene has CDR1 SEHNR and CDR2 FQNEAQ (reference sequence). The length of the CDR3 is 15 residues. CDR3 bases: TGTGCCAGCAGCCTCCTGGGAGGGACATCGACCGAGCAGTACTTC. This gives the protein CASSLLGGTSTEQYF.

This clone turned up a few times. The chain carries TRBV7-9 and TRBJ1-3; D gene unclear. The CDR3 extends over 13 amino acids. V was cut by 4 bases and J by 6 bases, with 10 bases left in between. CDR1 SEHNR and CDR2 FQNEAQ come from the germline V gene (reference sequence). The CDR3 coding sequence is TGTGCCAGCAGCTCAAGCATAGTAAACACCATATATTTT. This gives the protein CASSSSIVNTIYF.

The genes are TRBV10-3 and TRBJ2-5; 9 bases map to TRBD2. This CDR3 is built from 14 residues. V lost 4 bases and J lost 5; bases outside the gene matches: 5. Germline CDR1 ENHRY, CDR2 SYGVKD. CDR3 region: CAISAAGGRETQYF. CDR3 nucleotides: TGTGCCATCAGTGCGGCGGGGGGGCGGGAGACCCAGTACTTC.

V gene TRBV6-6 combines with J gene TRBJ1-5, with 8 bases lining up with TRBD1. V lost 6 bases, J lost 3 bases, and 7 bases stayed unmatched. Germline CDR1 reads MNHNY; CDR2 reads SVGAGI (reference sequence). The CDR3 is 15 residues long. The CDR3: CASRQDRGNNQPQHF. The CDR3 region has the DNA TGTGCCAGCAGACAAGACAGGGGTAACAATCAGCCCCAGCATTTT.

The DNA for the CDR3 is TGTGCCAGCAGCCCCCTCTCTCAAGAGACCCAGTACTTC. The encoded protein is CASSPLSQETQYF. V is TRBV5-5 and J is TRBJ2-5, with D unresolved. Trimming left V 4 bases short and J 2 bases short, with 9 bases between. CDR1 and CDR2 from the germline V gene are SGHKS and YYEKEE (reference sequence). This CDR3 has 13 residues.

The chain couples TRBV9 to TRBJ2-1, with D perhaps TRBD2 (7 bases). The V end was cut by 3 bases, the J end by 0 bases, with 22 bases between. The CDR3 extends over 19 amino acids. Germline V gene data show CDR1 as SGDLS and CDR2 as YYNGEE. In DNA form, the CDR3 reads TGTGCCAGCAGCGGCACCAAAGGGGGGGCACCTAGCTCCTACAATGAGCAGTTCTTC. Translating it yields CASSGTKGGAPSSYNEQFF.

This clone was seen only a few times. This chain joins TRBV4-1 and TRBJ2-7, with 7 positions matching TRBD2. This CDR3 spans 14 amino acids. With V trimmed by 0 bases and J by 7 bases, 6 bases remained unmatched. CDR1 is MGHRA, CDR2 YSYEKL, per germline. The CDR3 nucleotides read TGCGCCAGCAGCCAAGATCCTACCGGGGGGGAGCAGTACTTC. Amino acids: CASSQDPTGGEQYF.

The chain links TRBV9 to TRBJ2-1, with 9 nucleotides matching TRBD2. Germline CDR1 and CDR2: SGDLS and YYNGEE. The V segment lost 4 bases and the J segment 16 bases; nucleotides outside the gene matches: 15. This CDR3 is built from 14 residues. CDR3 bases: TGTGCCAGCAGCCCAGAGGGTAGCGGGGGTCCCTCTTTCTTC. Amino acids: CASSPEGSGGPSFF.

V gene TRBV29-1 combines with J gene TRBJ2-7, with D possibly matching TRBD1 (6 bases). V lost 1 base, J lost 2 bases, and 18 bases lay in between. CDR3 length equals 16 residues. Germline V gene data show CDR1 as SQVTM and CDR2 as ANQGSEA. The CDR3 here is CSVEGPSRRGPYEQYF. CDR3 DNA sequence: TGCAGCGTTGAAGGCCCCTCCCGCAGGGGCCCCTACGAGCAGTACTTC.

This rearrangement joins TRBV4-2 to TRBJ1-2; D is unresolved. Germline CDR1 is LGHNA and CDR2 is YNFKEQ. With 1 base removed from V and 0 bases from J, the gap between germline ends came to 12 bases. This CDR3 contains 16 residues. CDR3 sequence (DNA): TGTGCCAGCAGCCAAGTGGAGCGGACGGCTAACTATGGCTACACCTTC. Residues: CASSQVERTANYGYTF.